The TCR beta chain described here comes from a study of T cell responses to AZD1222 COVID-19 vaccine. Study information: Samples with a second dose at about 4 or about 12 weeks were pooled together. General study points: Spike-specific TCR depth and breadth grew after two AZD1222 doses. Variant regions that are unmutated are reportedly the target of nearly half of spike-specific TCRs. With dominance at 160-218 and 743-854, vaccine-associated CD4 TCRs spanned spike.

A word on this clone: No antigen is known for it.

Assay used: immunoSEQ multiplex PCR; TCRdb lists only in-frame clones, some missing. The sample consists of 90,000 to 120,000 clones, 93% of them appearing once. Germline V lookup: CDR1 SEHNR, CDR2 FQNEAQ (reference sequence). The V end lost 5 bases, the J end lost 2 bases, and 16 bases lay between the germline ends. This CDR3 spans 15 amino acids. The sequencing used peripheral blood, collected on day 0 of AZD1222 vaccination. The chain carries TRBV7-9 and TRBJ2-7, with D possibly matching TRBD1 (6 bases). This receptor was obtained from an adult in good health. CDR3 nucleotides: TGTGCCAGCAGCCCTACCAAGACAGGTCCCTACGAGCAGTACTTC. Translated, it gives CASSPTKTGPYEQYF.